Listed below are T cell receptor beta chains from one sample, sequenced in a study of early T cells in non-severe SARS-CoV-2 infection. MiXCR, run by TCRdb on the 5' RACE reads, gives a single entry per CDR3 protein. The sample shows about 36,000 distinct CDR3 sequences, roughly 5.6% of them seen only once. Sequencing was performed on whole blood. Receptor source: an adult who was a healthcare worker with PCR-confirmed SARS-CoV-2 infection or an uninfected control (not recorded which). Each CDR3 is given with its conserved first and last residue. The D gene is left open where the match is weak. A clone size is listed for some rows: how often the clone was seen (once, few, many), or a class if it is expanded.

many TRBD1 TRBJ1-1 TRBV20-1 CSAIPGQGAMNTEAFF TGCAGTGCTATTCCGGGACAGGGGGCAATGAACACTGAAGCTTTCTTT
many - TRBJ2-1 TRBV12-3/TRBV12-4 CASSSDSSPNYNEQFF TGTGCCAGCAGTTCGGACTCTTCGCCCAATTACAATGAGCAGTTCTTC
many TRBD1 TRBJ2-5 TRBV20-1 CSAAGQGAIWGTQYF TGCAGTGCCGCGGGCCAGGGGGCGATTTGGGGGACCCAGTACTTC
many TRBD2 TRBJ2-1 TRBV7-2 CASSWRGASGRKEDEQFF TGTGCCAGCAGCTGGCGGGGGGCTAGCGGGAGAAAGGAGGATGAGCAGTTCTTC
many - TRBJ2-1 TRBV20-1 CSARDVVRSANEQFF TGCAGTGCTAGAGATGTTGTTAGGTCGGCCAATGAGCAGTTCTTC
many TRBD2 TRBJ2-5 TRBV2 CASQREEETQYF TGTGCCAGCCAACGGGAGGAAGAGACCCAGTACTTC
- - TRBJ2-1 TRBV5-1 CASRQALYNEQFF TGCGCCAGCAGACAGGCCCTCTACAATGAGCAGTTCTTC
many - TRBJ1-1 TRBV18 CASSPQQGNTEAFF TGTGCCAGCTCACCACAACAGGGGAACACTGAAGCTTTCTTT
- - TRBJ2-3 TRBV9 CASSVEGNTQYF TGTGCCAGCAGCGTCGAAGGAAATACGCAGTATTTT
many TRBD1 TRBJ2-4 TRBV20-1 CSAPQAPGQTFKNIQYF TGCAGTGCGCCACAGGCCCCGGGACAGACATTCAAAAACATTCAGTACTTC
many - TRBJ1-2 TRBV5-1 CASSLGSLRDRYTF TGCGCCAGCAGCTTGGGATCCCTAAGGGATCGCTACACCTTC
many TRBD1 TRBJ1-1 TRBV20-1 CSARTGGGTEAFF TGCAGTGCGAGAACAGGGGGTGGGACTGAAGCTTTCTTT
- - TRBJ1-1 TRBV9 CANSVEVNTEAFF TGTGCCAACAGCGTAGAGGTGAACACTGAAGCTTTCTTT
many TRBD2 TRBJ2-3 TRBV4-2 CASSQEAGADTQYF TGTGCCAGCAGCCAAGAGGCGGGGGCAGATACGCAGTATTTT
many - TRBJ2-5 TRBV7-2 CASQSGWGGGTQYF TGTGCCAGCCAGTCCGGTTGGGGTGGAGGGACCCAGTACTTC
many - TRBJ2-1 TRBV7-2 CASTIQLGGYYNEQFF TGTGCCAGCACCATACAACTCGGGGGCTACTACAATGAGCAGTTCTTC
many TRBD1 TRBJ2-1 TRBV6-1 CASIEGGADNEQFF TGTGCCAGCATAGAAGGGGGCGCGGACAATGAGCAGTTCTTC
- TRBD2 TRBJ2-3 TRBV28 CASSKPRLAGLADTQYF TGTGCCAGCAGCAAACCCCGACTAGCGGGATTGGCAGATACGCAGTATTTT
many TRBD1 TRBJ1-1 TRBV11-1 CASSRGQLNTEAFF TGTGCCAGCAGCCGGGGACAGCTGAACACTGAAGCTTTCTTT
many TRBD2 TRBJ2-7 TRBV20-1 CSARDQGTSDYYEQYF TGCAGTGCTAGAGATCAAGGGACTAGCGACTACTACGAGCAGTACTTC
few TRBD1 TRBJ2-5 TRBV3-1 CASSQDYQGQGKTQYF TGTGCCAGCAGCCAAGACTACCAGGGACAGGGAAAGACCCAGTACTTC
few - TRBJ2-3 TRBV5-1 CASSLYRVPDTQYF TGCGCCAGCAGCTTGTACAGGGTTCCAGATACGCAGTATTTT
many TRBD2 TRBJ2-3 TRBV11-1 CASSTGTSIDTQYF TGTGCCAGCAGCACCGGGACTAGCATAGATACGCAGTATTTT
many TRBD2 TRBJ2-1 TRBV18 CASSPPSGRAGNEQFF TGTGCCAGCTCCCCTCCGAGCGGGAGGGCAGGTAATGAGCAGTTCTTC
many TRBD2 TRBJ2-7 TRBV5-1 CASSERLAGSYEQYF TGCGCCAGCAGCGAACGTCTAGCGGGATCCTACGAGCAGTACTTC
few - TRBJ2-1 TRBV4-1 CASSLTSGHSYNEQFF TGCGCCAGCAGTCTGACTAGTGGGCACTCCTACAATGAGCAGTTCTTC
many - TRBJ1-5 TRBV19 CASSMRQNQPQHF TGTGCCAGTAGTATGCGGCAGAATCAGCCCCAGCATTTT
few - TRBJ2-3 TRBV3-1 CASSPFYEDTQYF TGTGCCAGCAGCCCTTTCTACGAGGATACGCAGTATTTT
few - TRBJ1-5 TRBV19 CASSRDVDNQPQHF TGTGCCAGTAGTAGGGATGTCGACAATCAGCCCCAGCATTTT
many TRBD1 TRBJ1-2 TRBV12-3/TRBV12-4 CASDRGGYGYTF TGTGCCAGTGACAGGGGCGGCTATGGCTACACCTTC
few TRBD2 TRBJ2-1 TRBV24-1 CATRGGPGNEQFF TGTGCCACCCGGGGAGGGCCTGGAAATGAGCAGTTCTTC
many TRBD1 TRBJ2-7 TRBV4-3 CASSRTGQLTSEQYF TGCGCCAGCAGCCGGACAGGACAGTTAACGAGCGAGCAGTACTTC
many - TRBJ1-1 TRBV20-1 CSARRGVGTLNTEAFF TGCAGTGCTAGGAGGGGGGTAGGGACACTAAACACTGAAGCTTTCTTT
many TRBD1 TRBJ1-6 TRBV20-1 CSARVGQGFNSPLHF TGCAGTGCTAGAGTAGGACAGGGCTTCAATTCACCCCTCCACTTT
many - TRBJ2-1 TRBV18 CASSNRVNEQFF TGTGCCAGCTCGAACAGGGTGAATGAGCAGTTCTTC
many - TRBJ1-5 TRBV18 CASSPQEGPNQPQHF TGTGCCAGCTCACCACAGGAGGGCCCGAATCAGCCCCAGCATTTT
many - TRBJ1-1 TRBV6-5 CASSYSININTEAFF TGTGCCAGCAGTTACTCGATTAATATCAACACTGAAGCTTTCTTT
few - TRBJ1-1 TRBV7-9 CASSLAGVEGAEAFF TGTGCCAGCAGCTTAGCGGGGGTCGAGGGAGCAGAAGCTTTCTTT
few - TRBJ2-2 TRBV6-5 CASSYSRIITGELFF TGTGCCAGCAGTTACTCCCGAATCATCACCGGGGAGCTGTTTTTT
- - TRBJ1-1 TRBV5-8 CASSLTGMNTEAFF TGTGCCAGCAGCTTGACAGGGATGAACACTGAAGCTTTCTTT
- - TRBJ2-1 TRBV29-1 CSASGNFWGEQFF TGCAGCGCCTCAGGGAACTTTTGGGGTGAGCAGTTCTTC
- - TRBJ1-2 TRBV7-2 CASSSQVVQGSGYTF TGTGCCAGCAGCTCCCAGGTTGTACAGGGTAGTGGCTACACCTTC
many - TRBJ2-1 TRBV9 CASSISGLSSYNEQFF TGTGCCAGCAGCATCTCAGGCTTGAGCTCCTACAATGAGCAGTTCTTC
many - TRBJ2-3 TRBV30 CAWSVGSDTQYF TGTGCCTGGAGTGTAGGATCAGATACGCAGTATTTT
- TRBD1 TRBJ2-1 TRBV27 CASRTPDRDYNEQFF TGTGCCAGCAGAACCCCGGACAGGGACTACAATGAGCAGTTCTTC
many - TRBJ2-3 TRBV29-1 CSVVGGAKDTQYF TGCAGCGTTGTCGGGGGCGCGAAAGATACGCAGTATTTT
many - TRBJ1-1 TRBV12-3/TRBV12-4 CASSPTGPVKGHF TGTGCCAGCAGTCCCACGGGGCCCGTTAAAGGCCATTTT
many TRBD1 TRBJ1-1 TRBV20-1 CSARQGAGSTEAFF TGCAGTGCTCGACAGGGGGCGGGAAGCACTGAAGCTTTCTTT
many TRBD1 TRBJ1-6 TRBV7-2 CASSLAQGARNSPLHF TGTGCCAGCAGCTTAGCCCAGGGGGCGCGGAATTCACCCCTCCACTTT
many - TRBJ2-6 TRBV2 CASRIGTGANVLTF TGTGCCAGCAGGATCGGTACTGGGGCCAACGTCCTGACTTTC
many - TRBJ2-1 TRBV3-1 CASSHATGEQFF TGTGCCAGCAGCCACGCGACTGGGGAGCAGTTCTTC
many TRBD2 TRBJ2-3 TRBV20-1 CSAFTLAGGPTDTQYF TGCAGTGCTTTCACACTAGCGGGGGGACCCACGGATACGCAGTATTTT
few - TRBJ1-4 TRBV18 CASSPRRGTEGINEKLFF TGTGCCAGCTCACCACGGCGCGGCACGGAGGGCATTAATGAAAAACTGTTTTTT